This T cell receptor beta chain is from a study of cytomegalovirus exposure and HLA in healthy donors (dated by TCRdb to the late 2010s). For the study in its entirety: In an earlier analysis of some 610 of the donors, around 290 Gb of sequence data and approximately 100 million unique TCR beta sequences from about 180 million T cells were reported. Donor age, sex, ethnicity and CMV serostatus were compiled together with the repertoire data. An early release that covered about 600 HLA-typed donors contained about 290 gigabases of sequencing data and 70 million to 100 million unique TCR sequences. Along with the roughly 670-subject first cohort, a separate validation cohort of over 90 different subjects was used. A later analysis re-analyzed previously published TCR beta repertoires from 600 to 850 donors and added high-resolution HLA genotyping to study TCR occurrence patterns. The study aimed to test whether signatures of past pathogen exposure could be identified by cataloging public T cell receptors. On average, roughly 240,000 unique TCR beta nucleotide sequences were sequenced per donor among a few hundred genotyped donors of the cohort, with about 17% of those sequences being non-productive. In an earlier analysis of 500 to 650 of the donors, high-throughput TCR beta sequencing was used to judge whether each TCR beta V gene segment behaved as functional or pseudogenic. In the later analysis, no new phenotypic data were used to find candidate immune exposures; instead, reliance was placed on TCR beta sequences and their occurrence across donors. Typing coverage varied by locus: 629-630 donors for A, B, C, DRB1 and DQB1; roughly 520 for DQA1; approximately 570 for DPA1; more than 450 for DPB1. A later genetic analysis used genome-wide SNP genotypes for about 60% of the roughly 670 donors, treating that subset as a discovery cohort. HLA typing covered class I and class II loci at four-digit resolution. All discovery cohort repertoires had been generated on a single sequencing platform. The genetic ancestry cluster associated with self-reported Caucasian donors included roughly four fifths of the 350 to 500 genotyped donors. Using immunosequencing, the study profiled T cell repertoires from about 650 subjects and related those repertoires to cytomegalovirus serostatus. High-throughput TCR immunosequencing, statistical association of individual TCRs with disease status, and machine learning were combined to predict cytomegalovirus infection status. Several DR-DQ haplotypes were handled as single units for association and clustering because linkage in the cohort was strong.

This clone was detected a few times. No antigen is known for it. Per-base quality was not reported, and no clone a single base away is much larger than it. General findings and caveats noted by the study authors: A later genetic analysis associated a missense DCLRE1C variant with V-gene and J-gene trimming of TCR beta chains, and an independent cohort replicated the association. The classifier was reported to diagnose cytomegalovirus status with high specificity and sensitivity in both the original and validation cohorts. The study listed over 150 TCR beta chains as associated with cytomegalovirus. According to a later analysis, TCR association rates differed among HLA loci, with DRB1 alleles showing the most associated TCRs and HLA-C alleles showing the fewest. In an earlier analysis of some 500 of the donors, most TCR beta V segments appeared in productive rearrangements about 90% or about 30% of the time, broadly matching IMGT annotations. In vitro tests confirmed that three of the cytomegalovirus-associated TCR beta chains recognize cytomegalovirus antigens. Assigning TCR associations to individual alleles was difficult when HLA alleles, especially DR and DQ, strongly co-occurred. A cluster of highly shared sequence variants was judged likely to be a technical artifact of the sequencing pipeline. A further reported finding was that TCR beta sequences accurately predicted the HLA-A and HLA-B alleles for most subjects in the first cohort. Several of the top co-occurrence clusters appeared to be linked to parvovirus B19, influenza, CMV and Epstein-Barr virus, according to a later analysis. Linkage disequilibrium might explain the correlated functional status among segregating V segments, but an unknown experimental factor could not be ruled out. It was suggested by the authors that the approach could potentially be generalized to other disease states and immunological phenotypes. Because the 87-base-pair reads could not distinguish some IMGT-functional V segments, including TRBV6-2 and TRBV6-3, those segments were excluded. In a later analysis, HLA-associated TCR beta chains were found to be more clonally expanded and to have lower generation probabilities than equally common non-associated chains. Presence/absence analyses assumed roughly uniform sequencing depth across donors, an assumption that may not hold. Across donors, most TCR sequences were observed very rarely, whereas some public TCRs were present in many individuals. A later analysis associated about 16,000 TCR beta sequences with specific HLA alleles at a false discovery rate of 0.05. This cohort had only TCR beta chains sequenced, and the lack of alpha or paired-chain data limited which features could be detected. According to a later genetic analysis, donors in an Asian-associated ancestry cluster had fewer N-insertions in productive TCRs than the approximately 700-donor mean. Because counts were too low, more than 15 rarely observed V segments, including chromosome 9 orphons, were left out of the earlier analysis of 587 of the donors. The only immune exposure information available for the cohort was CMV serostatus. HLA typing was unavailable for some donors at each locus, so association tests used only the typed subset. In a later analysis, most CMV-associated TCR beta chains were found to appear HLA-restricted, with HLA associations seemingly driven largely by CMV exposure.

Per the germline V gene (reference sequence), SGHAT is the CDR1 and FQDESV is the CDR2. The CDR3 sequence holds 16 residues, the cysteine and phenylalanine included. Of the read, only the CDR3 DNA is kept; its 48 bases are in frame from base 1. V sheds 4 bases and J sheds 4 bases, leaving 16 bases between their ends. The library was produced with the immunoSEQ multiplex PCR assay. The multiplex PCR relied on a mix of 60 forward primers for TCR Vbeta segments and 13 reverse primers for TCR Jbeta segments. A multiplex PCR assay on genomic DNA amplified the CDR3 region of rearranged TCR beta genes. The Illumina HiSeq System was used to sequence the amplified TCR beta libraries as 87-base-pair reads. The study's processing was this. A later analysis counted about 80 million unique TCR beta chains across the 650 to 700 repertoires, and roughly 11 million of these chains were shared by at least two donors. Raw reads were error-corrected and collapsed into unique sequences with a nearest-neighbor algorithm that merged closely related sequences to remove PCR and sequencing errors. To assign V, D and J gene segments, CDR3 sequences were aligned to IMGT reference sequences. For a sequence to be retained, at least a six-nucleotide match to both a V gene segment and a J gene segment was required. Rearrangements were called productive when the CDR3 lacked stop codons and stayed in frame with V and J; all others were non-productive. CDR3 was defined by IMGT convention, running from the second conserved V-encoded cysteine to the conserved J-encoded phenylalanine. The earlier analysis of 587 of the donors excluded sequences that lacked an unambiguous match to a single V gene segment. In an earlier analysis of approximately 550 of the donors, V segments were called functional above 56.7% productive rearrangements and were called segregating when the between-donor standard deviation exceeded 5%. A statistical classification framework was built for diagnosing cytomegalovirus status from the catalog of TCR beta chain sequences. V and J gene assignment, in a later analysis, came from comparing TCR nucleotide sequences with IMGT/GENE-DB human TR gene sequences. The TCRdist pipeline was used in a later analysis to assign CDR3 sequences and most-parsimonious VDJ recombination scenarios. In a later analysis, each TCR beta chain was defined by its CDR3 amino acid sequence together with its V-gene family, and reads lacking a unique V-gene family were excluded. A later analysis removed 592 highly shared, low-generation-probability nucleotide sequences to deal with suspected cross-contamination and a sequencing artifact. In a later analysis, a clonal expansion index for each public chain was calculated from normalized within-repertoire ranks of inferred template counts. Generation probabilities in a later analysis came from a VDJ recombination model fitted to out-of-frame rearrangements, and those results were checked against IGoR. A later analysis scored TCR-TCR, TCR-HLA and TCR-CMV co-occurrence with hypergeometric tests, applying a repertoire-size bias correction to TCR pairs. False discovery rates were estimated in a later analysis by permuting HLA or CMV assignments 20 times. In a later analysis, co-occurring TCRs were grouped using DBSCAN, and TCRdist sequence similarity was added for clustering within HLA-allele-positive subsets. Repertoires with fewer than 30,000 or more than 120,000 public chains, plus five repertoires with anomalous nucleotide sharing, were excluded from co-occurrence clustering. In TCRdb, the immuneACCESS table is reduced to in-frame sequences with V and J assigned. These tables do not hold every clone; where another copy was compared, an unresolved V gene accounts for under half, and the others remain unexplained. The DNA gave D and trimming, while V, J and clone size come from that table. This sample is represented by approximately 200,000 clones; roughly 79% of them were singletons. The ten most abundant clones make up about 1.9% of the sample.

In total, more than 500 healthy bone marrow donors made up the cohort. All cohort members were sampled while nominally healthy, although unrecorded immune exposures were likely present. The donor was CMV seronegative and was included in the group of 352 seronegative cohort members. Every donor gave a peripheral blood sample, and the peripheral blood mononuclear cells from that sample were used for TCR beta sequencing. The Qiagen DNeasy Blood Extraction Kit was used to extract genomic DNA from the blood cell samples. The sequence was obtained from a man aged 25 to 40 in good health and CMV-seronegative. The specimen was PBMCs. This chain is built from TRBV11-1 and TRBJ2-2; tentative D gene TRBD1, with 6 bases matching. The nucleotide sequence is given as TGTGCCAGCAGCTCTTCGAGGCAGGGGAGCACCGGGGAGCTGTTTTTT. Translated, it gives CASSSSRQGSTGELFF. Extended through the reference TRBV11-1 and TRBJ2-2 proteins, this CDR3 yields the full variable domain: EAEVAQSPRYKITEKSQAVAFWCDPISGHATLYWYRQILGQGPELLVQFQDESVVDDSQLPKDRFSAERLKGVDSTLKIQPAELGDSAMYLCASSSSRQGSTGELFFGEGSRLTVL.